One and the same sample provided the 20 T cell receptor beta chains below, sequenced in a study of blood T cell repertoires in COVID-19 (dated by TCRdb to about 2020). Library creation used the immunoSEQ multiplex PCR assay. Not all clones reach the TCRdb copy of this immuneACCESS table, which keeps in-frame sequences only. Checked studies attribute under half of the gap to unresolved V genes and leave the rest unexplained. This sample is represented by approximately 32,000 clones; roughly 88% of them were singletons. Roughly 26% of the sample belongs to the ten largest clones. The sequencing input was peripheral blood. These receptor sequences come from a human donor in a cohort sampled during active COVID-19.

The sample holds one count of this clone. CDR3: CASSLGVEPSGSQETQYF. In DNA form, the CDR3 reads TGTGCCAGCAGCTTAGGGGTTGAGCCTAGCGGTTCCCAAGAGACCCAGTACTTC. The V call is TRBV7-8, the J call TRBJ2-5, with 7 bases that match TRBD2. Trimming removed 1 base from V and 1 base from J; junction bases left unmatched: 12. The CDR3 sequence is 18 residues long. Germline V gene sequence: CDR1 SGHVS, CDR2 FQNEAQ.

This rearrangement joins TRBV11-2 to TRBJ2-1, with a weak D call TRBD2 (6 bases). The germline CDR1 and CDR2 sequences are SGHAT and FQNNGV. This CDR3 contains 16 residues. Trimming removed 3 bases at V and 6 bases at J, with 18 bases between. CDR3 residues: CASSFRGAGISNEQFF. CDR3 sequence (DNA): TGTGCCAGCAGCTTTCGCGGGGCCGGGATTTCCAATGAGCAGTTCTTC.

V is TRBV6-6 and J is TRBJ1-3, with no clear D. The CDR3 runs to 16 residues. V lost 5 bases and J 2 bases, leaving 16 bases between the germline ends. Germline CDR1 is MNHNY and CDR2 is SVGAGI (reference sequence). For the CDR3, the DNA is TGTGCCAGCAGTATCACAGCGGGAAGGGCTGGAAACACCATATATTTT. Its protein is CASSITAGRAGNTIYF.

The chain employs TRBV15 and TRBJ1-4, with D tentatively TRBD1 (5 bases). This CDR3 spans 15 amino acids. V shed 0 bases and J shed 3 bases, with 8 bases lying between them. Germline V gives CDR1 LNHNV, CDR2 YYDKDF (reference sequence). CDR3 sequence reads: CATSRDAGSNEKLFF. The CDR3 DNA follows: TGTGCCACCAGCAGAGATGCAGGGTCTAATGAAAAACTGTTTTTT. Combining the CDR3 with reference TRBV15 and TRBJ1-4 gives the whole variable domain DAMVIQNPRYQVTQFGKPVTLSCSQTLNHNVMYWYQQKSSQAPKLLFHYYDKDFNNEADTPDNFQSRRPNTSFCFLDIRSPGLGDTAMYLCATSRDAGSNEKLFFGSGTQLSVL.

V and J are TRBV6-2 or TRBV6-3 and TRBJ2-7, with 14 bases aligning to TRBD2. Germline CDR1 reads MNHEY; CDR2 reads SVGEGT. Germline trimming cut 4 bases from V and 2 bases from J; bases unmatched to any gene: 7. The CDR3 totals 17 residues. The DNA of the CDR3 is TGTGCCAGCAGTTGTAACGGGACTAGCGGGGGCACCTACGAGCAGTACTTC. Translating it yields CASSCNGTSGGTYEQYF.

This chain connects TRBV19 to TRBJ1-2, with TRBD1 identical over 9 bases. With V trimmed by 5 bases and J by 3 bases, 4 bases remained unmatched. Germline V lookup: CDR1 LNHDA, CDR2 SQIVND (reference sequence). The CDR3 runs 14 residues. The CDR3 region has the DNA TGTGCCAGTAGTGCCCGGACAGGGGACTATGGCTACACCTTC. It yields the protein CASSARTGDYGYTF.

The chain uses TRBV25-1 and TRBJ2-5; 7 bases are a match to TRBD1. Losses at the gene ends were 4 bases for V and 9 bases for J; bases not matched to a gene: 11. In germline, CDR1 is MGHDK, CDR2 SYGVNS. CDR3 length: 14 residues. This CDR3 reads CASSVPWPQGAQYF. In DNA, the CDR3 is TGTGCCAGCAGTGTCCCTTGGCCCCAGGGGGCCCAGTACTTC.

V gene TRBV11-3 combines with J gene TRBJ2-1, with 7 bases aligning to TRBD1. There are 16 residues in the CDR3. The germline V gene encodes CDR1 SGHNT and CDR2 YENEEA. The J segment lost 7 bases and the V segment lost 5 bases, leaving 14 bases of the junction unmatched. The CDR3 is CASSGKSRGFENEQFF. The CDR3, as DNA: TGTGCCAGCAGCGGAAAATCCAGGGGGTTCGAAAATGAGCAGTTCTTC.

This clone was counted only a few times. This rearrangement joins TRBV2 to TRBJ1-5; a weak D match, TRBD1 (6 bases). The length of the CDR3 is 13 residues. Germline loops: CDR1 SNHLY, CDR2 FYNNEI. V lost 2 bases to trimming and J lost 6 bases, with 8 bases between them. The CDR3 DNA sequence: TGTGCCAGCAGTGAAAGGGGGTTTCAGCCCCAGCATTTT. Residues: CASSERGFQPQHF.

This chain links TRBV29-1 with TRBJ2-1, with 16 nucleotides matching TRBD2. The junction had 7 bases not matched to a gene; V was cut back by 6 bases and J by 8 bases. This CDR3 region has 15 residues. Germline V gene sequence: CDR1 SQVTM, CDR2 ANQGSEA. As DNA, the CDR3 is TGCAGCGTAGTAAGGGGACTAGCGGGGGGGGATGAGCAGTTCTTC. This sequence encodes CSVVRGLAGGDEQFF.

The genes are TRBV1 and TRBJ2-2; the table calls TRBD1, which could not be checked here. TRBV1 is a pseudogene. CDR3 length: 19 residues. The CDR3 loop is CTSSLEGATSLRKSGELFF. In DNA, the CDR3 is TGCACCAGCAGCCTGGAGGGGGCCACTAGCCTGAGGAAGTCCGGGGAGCTGTTTTTT.

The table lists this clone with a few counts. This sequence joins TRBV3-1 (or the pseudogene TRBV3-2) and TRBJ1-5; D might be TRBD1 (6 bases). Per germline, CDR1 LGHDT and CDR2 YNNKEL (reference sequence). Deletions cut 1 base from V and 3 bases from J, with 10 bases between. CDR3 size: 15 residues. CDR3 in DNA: TGTGCCAGCAGCCAAGGCAGGGGCCCCAATCAGCCCCAGCATTTT. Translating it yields CASSQGRGPNQPQHF.

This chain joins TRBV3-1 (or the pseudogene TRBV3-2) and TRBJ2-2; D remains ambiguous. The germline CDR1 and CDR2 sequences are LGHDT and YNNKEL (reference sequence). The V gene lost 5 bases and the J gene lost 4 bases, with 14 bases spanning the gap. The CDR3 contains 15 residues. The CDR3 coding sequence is TGTGCCAGCAGCACTCGATTCCATTCCACCGGGGAGCTGTTTTTT. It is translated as CASSTRFHSTGELFF.

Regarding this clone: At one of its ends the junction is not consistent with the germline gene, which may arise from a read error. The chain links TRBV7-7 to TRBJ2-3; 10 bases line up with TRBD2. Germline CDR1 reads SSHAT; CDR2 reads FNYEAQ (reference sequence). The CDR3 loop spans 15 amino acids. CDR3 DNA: TGTGCTAGCAGCCCCGGGACTAGCGCCACAGATACGCAGTATTTT. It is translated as CASSPGTSATDTQYF.

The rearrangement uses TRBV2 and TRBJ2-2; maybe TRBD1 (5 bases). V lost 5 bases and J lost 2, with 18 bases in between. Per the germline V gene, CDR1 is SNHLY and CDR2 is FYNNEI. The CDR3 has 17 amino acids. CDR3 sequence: CASSLSSGQGNTGELFF. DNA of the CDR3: TGTGCCAGCAGTCTTTCTTCCGGGCAGGGAAACACCGGGGAGCTGTTTTTT.

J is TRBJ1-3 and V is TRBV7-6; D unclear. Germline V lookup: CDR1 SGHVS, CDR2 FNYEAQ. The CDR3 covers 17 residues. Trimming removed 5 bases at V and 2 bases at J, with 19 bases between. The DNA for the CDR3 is TGTGCCAGCAGCCACCGGGAGAAAAGTGGGCCTGGAAACACCATATATTTT. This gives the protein CASSHREKSGPGNTIYF.

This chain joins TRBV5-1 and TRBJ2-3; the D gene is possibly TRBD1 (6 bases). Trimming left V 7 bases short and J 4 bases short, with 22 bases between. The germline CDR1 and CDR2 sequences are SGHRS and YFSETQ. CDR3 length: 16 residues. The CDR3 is CASGSQGMGTSDTQYF. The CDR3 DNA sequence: TGCGCCAGCGGCTCACAGGGTATGGGGACATCAGATACGCAGTATTTT.

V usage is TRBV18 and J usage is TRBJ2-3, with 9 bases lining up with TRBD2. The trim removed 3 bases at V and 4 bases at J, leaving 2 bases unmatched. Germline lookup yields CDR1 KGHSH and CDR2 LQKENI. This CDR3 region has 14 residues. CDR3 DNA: TGTGCCAGCTCACCTAGCGGGGGCTCAGATACGCAGTATTTT. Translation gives CASSPSGGSDTQYF.

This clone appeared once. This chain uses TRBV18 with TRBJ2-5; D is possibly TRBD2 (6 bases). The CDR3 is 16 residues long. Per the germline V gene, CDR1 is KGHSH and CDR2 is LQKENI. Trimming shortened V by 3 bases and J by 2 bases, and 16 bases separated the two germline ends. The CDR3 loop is CASSPQRKGGQETQYF. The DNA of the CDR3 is TGTGCCAGCTCACCGCAACGGAAGGGAGGACAAGAGACCCAGTACTTC.

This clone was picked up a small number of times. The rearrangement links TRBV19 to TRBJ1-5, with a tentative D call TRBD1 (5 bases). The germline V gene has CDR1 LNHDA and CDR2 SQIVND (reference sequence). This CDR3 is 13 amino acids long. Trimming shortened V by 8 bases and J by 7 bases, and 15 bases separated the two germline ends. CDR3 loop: CASSPGPGQPQHF. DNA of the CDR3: TGTGCCAGTTCCCCAGGGCCAGGGCAGCCCCAGCATTTT.